This TCR beta chain was captured in a study of blood T cell repertoires in COVID-19. The overall study: Acute and convalescent COVID-19 specimens originated in the United States, Italy and Spain.

The J segment lost 10 bases and the V segment lost 0 bases, leaving 2 bases of the junction unmatched. The CDR3 consists of 13 residues. CDR1 and CDR2 from the germline V gene are LGHDT and YNNKEL (reference sequence). Ten or more counts support this clone. Profiled with immunoSEQ multiplex PCR; TCRdb holds only in-frame clones, not every one. The sample holds roughly 200,000 clones, about 85% seen once. The V call is TRBV3-1 (or the pseudogene TRBV3-2), the J call TRBJ2-3, with 9 bases aligning to TRBD2. This clonotype was obtained from a woman of 80 years or more with active or convalescent COVID-19. The sequencing sample was made of peripheral blood. The CDR3 sequence is CASSQDSGRSQYF. The CDR3 DNA is TGTGCCAGCAGCCAAGATAGCGGGAGATCGCAGTATTTT.